This T cell receptor (beta chain) was recovered during a study of shared clonotypes between healthy human individuals. The study ran the assay at deep level. The repertoire was sequenced with immunoSEQ multiplex PCR; TCRdb's copy has only in-frame clones and lacks some. This sample yields about 2.3 million clones, of which under 95% are seen a single time; approximately 0.39% belongs to the top ten. About this clone itself: What it binds is not known. Other DNA sequences in the sample encode the same CDR3.

The V and J ends lost 0 bases and 0 bases respectively, with 6 bases between them. Germline lookup yields CDR1 GTSNPN and CDR2 SVGIG (reference sequence). This CDR3 contains 14 residues. Study outcomes and limitations: Richness estimates generally favored naive over memory subsets.

V and J are TRBV30 and TRBJ1-5, with D hard to call. This sequence originates from a young man in good health. Some clones in this sample may be carry-over from other donors' samples. The sequencing input was naive CD4+ T cells from PBMCs. Stated subset: CD45RA+ positively selected. CDR3 region: CAWSVRGSNQPQHF. The CDR3 DNA sequence: TGTGCCTGGAGTGTACGTGGTAGCAATCAGCCCCAGCATTTT. Full variable domain (outside the CDR3, taken from reference TRBV30 and TRBJ1-5): SQTIHQWPATLVQPVGSPLSLECTVEGTSNPNLYWYRQAAGRGLQLLFYSVGIGQISSEVPQNLSASRPQDRQFILSSKKLLLSDSGFYLCAWSVRGSNQPQHFGDGTRLSIL.